This TCR beta chain came from a study of T cell responses to AZD1222 COVID-19 vaccine. The study, taken as a whole, reports: Just a handful of people given AZD1222 tested seropositive at baseline. No repertoire was sampled before or during the peak T cell response, only after it. Vaccination with two AZD1222 doses was followed by a rise in Spike-specific TCR breadth and depth. Among the donors, most were white British and more were female, and clonal diversity was possibly underestimated.

The assay was immunoSEQ multiplex PCR, and TCRdb's table has in-frame clones only and misses some. The sample has some 84,000 clones, around 90% seen once; the top ten hold 9.5% to 13%. V shed 1 base and J shed 2 bases, with 14 bases lying between them. Germline CDR1 and CDR2: LGHNA and YSLEER. The CDR3 loop spans 16 amino acids. The sample holds a few counts of this clone. Antigen unknown. The rearrangement joins TRBV4-3 to TRBJ1-1, with D perhaps matching TRBD1 (6 bases). The TCR was taken from an adult who received the AZD1222 COVID-19 vaccine. The sequencing used peripheral blood, collected 28 days after the second AZD1222 dose. DNA for the CDR3: TGCGCCAGCAGCCAAGCGGAGGCCAGGGGCAACACTGAAGCTTTCTTT. It yields the protein CASSQAEARGNTEAFF.